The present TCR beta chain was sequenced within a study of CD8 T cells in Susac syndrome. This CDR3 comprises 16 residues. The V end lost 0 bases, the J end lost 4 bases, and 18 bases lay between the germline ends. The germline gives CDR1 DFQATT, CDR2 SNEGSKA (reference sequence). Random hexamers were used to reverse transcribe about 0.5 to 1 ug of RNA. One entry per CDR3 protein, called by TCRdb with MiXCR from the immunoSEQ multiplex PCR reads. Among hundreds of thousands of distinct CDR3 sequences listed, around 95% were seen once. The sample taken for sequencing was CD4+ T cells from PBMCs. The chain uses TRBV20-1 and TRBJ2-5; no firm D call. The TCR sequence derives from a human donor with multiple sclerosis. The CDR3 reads CSARDQTWRGRETQYF. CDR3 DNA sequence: TGCAGTGCTAGAGATCAGACGTGGAGAGGACGAGAGACCCAGTACTTC.